This T cell receptor (beta chain) was sequenced in a study of control samples from healthy donors and cancer patients. Some clones are missing from TCRdb's copy, which holds only in-frame ones; the method was immunoSEQ multiplex PCR. Among fewer than 200,000 clones listed, just over 95% were seen once. The count of this clone is one. The germline CDR1 and CDR2 sequences are SGHRS and YFSETQ. The V end lost 4 bases, the J end lost 5 bases, and 42 bases lay between the germline ends. The CDR3 contains 24 residues. The V gene is TRBV5-1, the J gene TRBJ2-2; D may match TRBD1 or TRBD2 (8 bases each). The sequence was collected from a woman aged 25 to 39 in good health. Sequenced input: blood. The chain's CDR3 is CASSVGQVALPWHSGIRCTGELFF. DNA for the CDR3: TGCGCCAGCAGCGTGGGACAGGTTGCATTACCGTGGCATAGCGGGATCAGGTGTACCGGGGAGCTGTTTTTT.